This TCR beta chain is from a study of blood T cell repertoires in COVID-19 (dated by TCRdb to 2020 to 2021). Study-wide context: Samples from collaborators originated in the United States, Italy and Spain and spanned both the acute and convalescent phases of COVID-19. Deeply sampled blood TCRbeta repertoires from subjects exposed to, actively infected with, or recovered from COVID-19 were included in the dataset. Where available, HLA class I and class II types were obtained from metadata supplied by the sample provider rather than from assay-based typing. The samples were drawn from two sources: the first 160 participants of the ongoing ImmuneRACE study, and 950 to 1,500 subjects contributed by 6 global collaborators. The repertoires were released in a freely available public database intended as a resource for research on the immune response to SARS-CoV-2. Nearly every sample came with metadata listing a de-identified subject ID, COVID-19 status, age in years and sex. The material from the prospective study consisted of cDNA or gDNA derived from T cells, B-cell-depleted T cells, or PBMCs.

Whole blood was collected in K2EDTA tubes by collaborating institutions according to the institutions' own protocols. For TCRbeta analysis, collaborators shipped samples in one of three forms: frozen whole blood, isolated PBMCs, or DNA extracted from either of those sample types. The CDR3 runs 13 amino acids, cysteine and phenylalanine included. The read is trimmed to its CDR3 DNA, 39 bases read in frame from base 1. CDR1 and CDR2 are drawn from the germline V gene (reference sequence): LGHDT, YNNKEL. The V and J ends are trimmed by 4 bases and 3 bases, leaving 10 bases between them. As for this clone: Its antigen is not yet known. No per-base quality is available; no much larger clone lies one base away.

Overall results and qualifications from the work: How much clinical and demographic metadata was included differed by source and by participant, and the metadata was provided uncurated.

TCRbeta CDR3 regions were amplified from genomic DNA by means of the immunoSEQ Assay, a bias-controlled multiplex PCR. In the source study's methods: Nucleated cell counts per sample were estimated from amplification of reference gene primers within the assay. To quantify the absolute abundance of each unique TCRbeta CDR3 rearrangement, sequence reads were collapsed and filtered. For each sample, productive Simpson clonality was calculated by taking the square root of Simpson's diversity index across productive rearrangements. As stored in TCRdb, this immuneACCESS dataset retains in-frame rearrangements with V and J assigned. A fraction of the clones does not appear; measured against another copy, unresolved V genes explain less than half of the discrepancy, and the remainder lacks a known reason. V and J calls and clone size are those listed in that table; D and trimming were worked out from the DNA. For this sample there are around 230,000 clones; around four fifths appear just once. The ten largest account for roughly 8.8% of the sample.

Here the chain combines TRBV3-1 (or the pseudogene TRBV3-2) and TRBJ2-7, with TRBD2 perhaps the D gene, on 6 matching bases. This clonotype originated in a woman aged 50 to 60 with acute or convalescent COVID-19. Source material: peripheral blood. The CDR3 here reads CASSPGLLYEQYF. The bases are TGTGCCAGCAGCCCAGGACTACTCTACGAGCAGTACTTC.